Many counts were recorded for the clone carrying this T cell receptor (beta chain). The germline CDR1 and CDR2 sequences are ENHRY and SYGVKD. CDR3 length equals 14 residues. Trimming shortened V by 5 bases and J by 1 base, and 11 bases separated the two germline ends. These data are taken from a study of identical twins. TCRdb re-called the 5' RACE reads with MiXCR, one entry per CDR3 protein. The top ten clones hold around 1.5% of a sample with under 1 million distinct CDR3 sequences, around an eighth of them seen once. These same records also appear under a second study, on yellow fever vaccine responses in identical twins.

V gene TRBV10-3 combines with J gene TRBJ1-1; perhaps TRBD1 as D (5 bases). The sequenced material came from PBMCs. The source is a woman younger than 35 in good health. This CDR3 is CAISTGGRNTEAFF. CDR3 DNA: TGTGCCATCAGTACCGGGGGAAGGAACACTGAAGCTTTCTTT.